This is a list of T cell receptor beta chains from one sample in a study of a mutant IDH1 vaccine in newly diagnosed glioma. Sequenced by immunoSEQ multiplex PCR; TCRdb stores in-frame clones only, minus some. The profile covers tens of thousands of clones, with roughly 80% appearing a single time and roughly 19% taken by the ten largest. The specimen comprised PBMCs, sampled from a glioma patient treated with radiotherapy, temozolomide or both. The source of these receptors is a man aged 18 to 30 with glioma. The CDR3 runs from the conserved cysteine through the conserved F or W. The order of the fields is J gene, V gene, clone size, D gene, CDR3 protein, CDR3 DNA. The D gene is left open where the match is weak. Rows may omit the clone size; those that give it use once, few, many or a size class.

j_gene: TRBJ2-1; v_gene: TRBV10-3; abundance: NA; d_gene: TRBD1; CDR3aa: CAISSPTTGGNEQFF; CDR3nt: TGTGCCATCAGTTCTCCGACGACAGGGGGAAATGAGCAGTTCTTC
j_gene: TRBJ1-2; v_gene: TRBV30; abundance: NA; d_gene: NA; CDR3aa: CAWRTLGGFNYGYTF; CDR3nt: TGTGCCTGGCGCACCCTCGGGGGGTTTAACTATGGCTACACCTTC
j_gene: TRBJ1-1; v_gene: TRBV14; abundance: few; d_gene: NA; CDR3aa: CASSQAIVQNTEAFF; CDR3nt: TGTGCCAGCAGCCAAGCGATTGTACAGAACACTGAAGCTTTCTTT
j_gene: TRBJ1-1; v_gene: TRBV4-2; abundance: NA; d_gene: NA; CDR3aa: CASSQEQNTEAFF; CDR3nt: TGTGCCAGCAGCCAAGAGCAGAACACTGAAGCTTTCTTT
j_gene: TRBJ1-1; v_gene: TRBV19; abundance: NA; d_gene: TRBD1; CDR3aa: CASIGVRGQGTEAFF; CDR3nt: TGTGCCAGTATTGGGGTCAGGGGGCAGGGCACTGAAGCTTTCTTT
j_gene: TRBJ2-5; v_gene: TRBV18; abundance: NA; d_gene: NA; CDR3aa: CASSFLETQYF; CDR3nt: TGTGCCAGCTCATTTTTGGAGACCCAGTACTTC
j_gene: TRBJ1-1; v_gene: TRBV4-3; abundance: NA; d_gene: NA; CDR3aa: CASSREAEAEAFF; CDR3nt: TGCGCCAGCAGCCGGGAGGCGGAGGCTGAAGCTTTCTTT
j_gene: TRBJ1-2; v_gene: TRBV27; abundance: NA; d_gene: TRBD1; CDR3aa: CASSSTGGSLYGYTF; CDR3nt: TGTGCCAGCAGTTCCACAGGGGGGTCCCTCTATGGCTACACCTTC
j_gene: TRBJ2-7; v_gene: TRBV10-3; abundance: NA; d_gene: NA; CDR3aa: CAIQGLSEQYF; CDR3nt: TGTGCCATTCAGGGGCTTAGCGAGCAGTACTTC
j_gene: TRBJ2-7; v_gene: TRBV6-5; abundance: NA; d_gene: NA; CDR3aa: CASSPSAGAIEQYF; CDR3nt: TGTGCCAGCAGCCCTTCGGCAGGGGCCATCGAGCAGTACTTC
j_gene: TRBJ2-1; v_gene: TRBV20-1; abundance: NA; d_gene: NA; CDR3aa: CSATTGNEQFF; CDR3nt: TGCAGTGCTACGACTGGCAATGAGCAGTTCTTC
j_gene: TRBJ2-1; v_gene: TRBV29-1; abundance: once; d_gene: NA; CDR3aa: CSVDSGGRGDEQFF; CDR3nt: TGCAGCGTCGATAGCGGAGGCCGGGGCGATGAGCAGTTCTTC
j_gene: TRBJ1-1; v_gene: TRBV10-3; abundance: NA; d_gene: NA; CDR3aa: CAIKGRSENTEAFF; CDR3nt: TGTGCCATCAAGGGCCGGTCAGAGAACACTGAAGCTTTCTTT
j_gene: TRBJ2-3; v_gene: TRBV4-3; abundance: NA; d_gene: NA; CDR3aa: CASSQDVGVADTQYF; CDR3nt: TGCGCCAGCAGCCAAGATGTGGGAGTCGCAGATACGCAGTATTTT
j_gene: TRBJ2-5; v_gene: TRBV5-1; abundance: NA; d_gene: NA; CDR3aa: CASSLGTGRWGETQYF; CDR3nt: TGCGCCAGCAGCTTGGGAACCGGACGGTGGGGAGAGACCCAGTACTTC
j_gene: TRBJ2-7; v_gene: TRBV6-5; abundance: NA; d_gene: NA; CDR3aa: CASSYSNTYEQYF; CDR3nt: TGTGCCAGCAGTTACTCAAACACCTACGAGCAGTACTTC
j_gene: TRBJ1-4; v_gene: TRBV11-2; abundance: NA; d_gene: NA; CDR3aa: CASSSVKTGNKLFF; CDR3nt: TGTGCCAGCAGCTCGGTTAAAACAGGGAATAAACTGTTTTTT
j_gene: TRBJ2-1; v_gene: TRBV2; abundance: NA; d_gene: NA; CDR3aa: CASRPIDSKSYNEQFF; CDR3nt: TGTGCCAGCAGACCTATCGACTCCAAATCCTACAATGAGCAGTTCTTC
j_gene: TRBJ2-5; v_gene: TRBV9; abundance: NA; d_gene: NA; CDR3aa: CASSTGLRGKETQYF; CDR3nt: TGTGCCAGCAGTACGGGACTCCGAGGGAAAGAGACCCAGTACTTC
j_gene: TRBJ2-3; v_gene: TRBV11-2; abundance: NA; d_gene: TRBD1; CDR3aa: CASSDHPSTGSPLGTQYF; CDR3nt: TGTGCCAGCAGCGACCACCCATCGACAGGGAGTCCCCTAGGTACGCAGTATTTT
j_gene: TRBJ1-6; v_gene: TRBV5-8; abundance: few; d_gene: NA; CDR3aa: CASTRTQNSPLHF; CDR3nt: TGTGCCAGCACTAGGACTCAAAATTCACCCCTCCACTTT
j_gene: TRBJ2-1; v_gene: TRBV7-2; abundance: NA; d_gene: TRBD1; CDR3aa: CASSLRGRTGRTYNEQFF; CDR3nt: TGTGCCAGCAGCTTAAGGGGCAGGACAGGGCGAACCTACAATGAGCAGTTCTTC
j_gene: TRBJ1-1; v_gene: TRBV5-4; abundance: NA; d_gene: NA; CDR3aa: CASSNGGENTEAFF; CDR3nt: TGTGCCAGCAGCAACGGGGGGGAGAACACTGAAGCTTTCTTT
j_gene: TRBJ2-1; v_gene: TRBV5-6; abundance: once; d_gene: TRBD2; CDR3aa: CASSLALAGAYNEQFF; CDR3nt: TGTGCCAGCAGCTTGGCACTAGCGGGGGCCTACAATGAGCAGTTCTTC
j_gene: TRBJ1-1; v_gene: TRBV7-9; abundance: NA; d_gene: NA; CDR3aa: CASSLPGVGPNTEAFF; CDR3nt: TGTGCCAGCAGCTTACCCGGAGTGGGCCCGAACACTGAAGCTTTCTTT